This T cell receptor beta chain was captured in a study of blood T cell repertoires in COVID-19. At the level of the study: Acute and convalescent COVID-19 samples came from the United States, Italy and Spain.

The CDR3 runs to 13 residues. J gave up 7 bases and V 6 bases, and 4 bases lay outside the gene matches. Data came from immunoSEQ multiplex PCR; TCRdb stores just in-frame clones and leaves some out. This sample has about 81,000 clones, with just over 85% found just once. The table lists this clone with a few counts. The sequenced material came from peripheral blood. The sequence derives from a woman aged 80 or older with acute or convalescent COVID-19. This chain uses TRBV12-3 or TRBV12-4 with TRBJ2-2; 8 positions match TRBD2. CDR3 bases: TGTGCCAGCAGGCCAAGCGGGAGCGGGGAGCTGTTTTTT. Translated: CASRPSGSGELFF.